These T cell receptor beta chains were read from a single sample in a study of blood T cell repertoires in COVID-19. Sequencing used immunoSEQ multiplex PCR; TCRdb keeps in-frame clones, though not all of them. The sample shows 100,000 to 150,000 clones, about four fifths of them seen only once. The sample taken for sequencing was peripheral blood. The receptors come from a man aged 40-49 years with active or convalescent COVID-19. Both conserved end residues are part of each CDR3. Fields, in order: D gene, V gene, CDR3 protein. The D gene is left open where the match is weak.

d_gene: NA; v_gene: TRBV7-2; CDR3aa: CASSLTGVGNEKLFF
d_gene: NA; v_gene: TRBV5-6; CDR3aa: CASTLGGPTPLHF
d_gene: TRBD2; v_gene: TRBV6-4; CDR3aa: CASSDSGGGSTDTQYF
d_gene: TRBD2; v_gene: TRBV7-6; CDR3aa: CASSSQLGTSGHEQYF
d_gene: NA; v_gene: TRBV19; CDR3aa: CASSRALSYGYTF
d_gene: NA; v_gene: TRBV27; CDR3aa: CASSLRTDPGEQYF
d_gene: NA; v_gene: TRBV15; CDR3aa: CATSRGPLRSEKLFF
d_gene: NA; v_gene: TRBV19; CDR3aa: CASGGTVNTEAFF
d_gene: NA; v_gene: TRBV18; CDR3aa: CASSPPGSETQYF
d_gene: NA; v_gene: TRBV3-1/TRBV3-2; CDR3aa: CASSRGTVETQYF
d_gene: NA; v_gene: TRBV27; CDR3aa: CASRPGLLNSPLHF
d_gene: NA; v_gene: TRBV6-4; CDR3aa: CASSGAQGPRGEQYF
d_gene: TRBD2; v_gene: TRBV28; CDR3aa: CASTPLAGGYEQYF
d_gene: TRBD1; v_gene: TRBV5-1; CDR3aa: CASSSETGEGEKLFF
d_gene: TRBD1; v_gene: TRBV18; CDR3aa: CASSPPGQYWPQHF
d_gene: TRBD1; v_gene: TRBV5-4; CDR3aa: CASKGTGPGGYTF
d_gene: TRBD1; v_gene: TRBV19; CDR3aa: CASSMGTANTEAFF
d_gene: TRBD2; v_gene: TRBV24-1; CDR3aa: CATSDSLAGSTDTQYF
d_gene: NA; v_gene: TRBV7-9; CDR3aa: CASSPSGNIQYF
d_gene: NA; v_gene: TRBV5-6; CDR3aa: CASSFLGVNTEAFF
d_gene: NA; v_gene: TRBV28; CDR3aa: CASSGRGTGRYF
d_gene: NA; v_gene: TRBV2; CDR3aa: CASAESTLQQYF
d_gene: TRBD1; v_gene: TRBV18; CDR3aa: CASSRRTGVSENQETQYF
d_gene: NA; v_gene: TRBV12-3/TRBV12-4; CDR3aa: CASTGGNYGYTF
d_gene: TRBD1; v_gene: TRBV4-1; CDR3aa: CASSLMSGQGNEKLFF
d_gene: NA; v_gene: TRBV19; CDR3aa: CASSIALGARVNTEAFF
d_gene: NA; v_gene: TRBV30; CDR3aa: CAWSSGGETQYF
d_gene: NA; v_gene: TRBV18; CDR3aa: CASSPRAHPKETQYF
d_gene: TRBD2; v_gene: TRBV6-6; CDR3aa: CASSYELAGAYNEQFF
d_gene: NA; v_gene: TRBV2; CDR3aa: CASRSYPGEAFF
d_gene: NA; v_gene: TRBV10-3; CDR3aa: CAISARGADDSPLHF
d_gene: NA; v_gene: TRBV11-1; CDR3aa: CASSLAELAAYNEQFF
d_gene: NA; v_gene: TRBV4-2; CDR3aa: CASSQDSRGSGNTIYF
d_gene: TRBD1; v_gene: TRBV4-1; CDR3aa: CASRGTGGDQPQHF
d_gene: NA; v_gene: TRBV5-4; CDR3aa: CASSLKGTTGELFF
d_gene: TRBD1; v_gene: TRBV12-3/TRBV12-4; CDR3aa: CATGGTGFYEQYF
d_gene: NA; v_gene: TRBV29-1; CDR3aa: CSVGGRLEGYTF
d_gene: TRBD1; v_gene: TRBV5-1; CDR3aa: CASARDRGVGEKLFF
d_gene: TRBD1; v_gene: TRBV5-8; CDR3aa: CASSLGTGNYGYTF
d_gene: TRBD1; v_gene: TRBV19; CDR3aa: CASSAHGKGQGRQPQHF
d_gene: NA; v_gene: TRBV25-1; CDR3aa: CASSGPGNTGELFF
d_gene: NA; v_gene: TRBV7-9; CDR3aa: CASSLYSYEQYF
d_gene: NA; v_gene: TRBV30; CDR3aa: CAWMGAVTEAFF
d_gene: TRBD1; v_gene: TRBV11-2; CDR3aa: CASSLLDRGEETQYF
d_gene: TRBD1; v_gene: TRBV7-9; CDR3aa: CASSLAQPGTGSYEQYF
d_gene: NA; v_gene: TRBV19; CDR3aa: CASSTRQGWYEQYF
d_gene: NA; v_gene: TRBV6-4; CDR3aa: CASSDTWRTSTDTQYF
d_gene: TRBD2; v_gene: TRBV5-1; CDR3aa: CASSLVPYAGGRDPGELFF
d_gene: NA; v_gene: TRBV28; CDR3aa: CASTTDRSDGYTF
d_gene: NA; v_gene: TRBV4-1; CDR3aa: CASSQDSDTEAFF